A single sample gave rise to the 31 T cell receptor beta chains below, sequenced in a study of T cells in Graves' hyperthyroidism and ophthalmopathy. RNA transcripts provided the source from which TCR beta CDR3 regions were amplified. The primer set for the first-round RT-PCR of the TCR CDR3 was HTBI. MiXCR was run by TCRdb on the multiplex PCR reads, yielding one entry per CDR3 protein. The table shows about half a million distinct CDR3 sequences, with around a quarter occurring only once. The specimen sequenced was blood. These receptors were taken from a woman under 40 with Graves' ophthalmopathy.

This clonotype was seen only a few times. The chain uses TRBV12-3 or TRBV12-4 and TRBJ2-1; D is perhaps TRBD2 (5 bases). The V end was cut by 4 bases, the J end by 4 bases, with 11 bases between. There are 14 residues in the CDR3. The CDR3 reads CASSYTLDYNEQFF. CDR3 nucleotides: TGTGCCAGCAGTTACACACTAGATTACAATGAGCAGTTCTTC.

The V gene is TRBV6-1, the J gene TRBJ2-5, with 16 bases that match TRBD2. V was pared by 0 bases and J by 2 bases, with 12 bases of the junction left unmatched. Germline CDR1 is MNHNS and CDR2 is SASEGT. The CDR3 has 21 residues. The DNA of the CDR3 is TGTGCCAGCAGTGAAGCACCAGGCCCGGGACTAGCGGGGGGGCGACAAGAGACCCAGTACTTC. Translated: CASSEAPGPGLAGGRQETQYF.

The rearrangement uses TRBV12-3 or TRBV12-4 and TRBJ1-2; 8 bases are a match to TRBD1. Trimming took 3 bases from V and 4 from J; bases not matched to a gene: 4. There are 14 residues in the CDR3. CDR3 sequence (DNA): TGTGCCAGCAGTTTTCAGGGGGCCGGCTATGGCTACACCTTC. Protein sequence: CASSFQGAGYGYTF.

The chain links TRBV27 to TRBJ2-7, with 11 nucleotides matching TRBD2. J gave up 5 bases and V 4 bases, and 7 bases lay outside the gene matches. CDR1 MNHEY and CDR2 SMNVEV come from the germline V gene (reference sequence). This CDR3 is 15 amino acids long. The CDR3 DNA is TGTGCCAGCAGTTCCCGACTAGCGGGAAAGCACGAGCAGTACTTC. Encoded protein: CASSSRLAGKHEQYF.

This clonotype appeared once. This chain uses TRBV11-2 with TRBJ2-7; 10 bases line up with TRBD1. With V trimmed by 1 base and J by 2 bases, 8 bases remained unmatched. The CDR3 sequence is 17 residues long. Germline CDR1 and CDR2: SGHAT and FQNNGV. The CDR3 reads CASSLGASGTGAYEQYF. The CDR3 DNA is TGTGCCAGCAGCTTAGGTGCTTCCGGGACAGGGGCCTACGAGCAGTACTTC.

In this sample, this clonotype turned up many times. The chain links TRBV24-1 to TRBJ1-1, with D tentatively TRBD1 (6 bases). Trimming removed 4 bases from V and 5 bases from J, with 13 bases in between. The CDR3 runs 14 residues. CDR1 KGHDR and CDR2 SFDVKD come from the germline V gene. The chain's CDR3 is CATSEGGVRTEAFF. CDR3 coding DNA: TGTGCCACCAGTGAAGGGGGAGTTCGGACTGAAGCTTTCTTT.

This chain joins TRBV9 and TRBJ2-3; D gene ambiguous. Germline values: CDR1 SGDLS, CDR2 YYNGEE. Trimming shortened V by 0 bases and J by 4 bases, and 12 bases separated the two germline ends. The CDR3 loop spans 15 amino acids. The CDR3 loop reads CASSVAPVSADTQYF. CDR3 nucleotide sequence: TGTGCCAGCAGCGTAGCCCCCGTTTCGGCAGATACGCAGTATTTT.

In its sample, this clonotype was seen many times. The CDR3 spells CASSYEPVNTEAFF. CDR3 nucleotide sequence: TGTGCCAGCAGTTATGAGCCGGTTAACACTGAAGCTTTCTTT. V is TRBV6-5 and J is TRBJ1-1, with D unclear. Trimming pared 3 bases from V and 2 bases from J, leaving 10 bases between. CDR1 and CDR2 (germline): MNHEY, SVGAGI. This CDR3 has 14 amino acids.

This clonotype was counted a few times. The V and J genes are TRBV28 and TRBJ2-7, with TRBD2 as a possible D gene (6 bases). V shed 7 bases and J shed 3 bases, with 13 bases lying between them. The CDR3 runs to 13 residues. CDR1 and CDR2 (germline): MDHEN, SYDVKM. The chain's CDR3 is CASTTRPSYEQYF. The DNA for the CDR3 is TGTGCCAGCACGACTAGACCGAGCTACGAGCAGTACTTC.

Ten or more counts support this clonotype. CDR3 nucleotides: TGTGCCAGCAGTGAACACCGGGGGTGGTCAAATCAGCCCCAGCATTTT. Its protein product is CASSEHRGWSNQPQHF. V is TRBV6-1 and J is TRBJ1-5; TRBD1 might be the D (5 bases). Germline CDR1 MNHNS, CDR2 SASEGT. The CDR3 sequence is 16 residues long. Trimming stripped 2 bases from V and 4 bases from J, with 15 bases between.

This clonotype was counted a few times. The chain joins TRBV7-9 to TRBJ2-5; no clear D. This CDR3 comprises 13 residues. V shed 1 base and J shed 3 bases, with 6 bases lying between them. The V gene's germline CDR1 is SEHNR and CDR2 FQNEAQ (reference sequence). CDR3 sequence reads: CASSLGVKETQYF. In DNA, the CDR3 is TGTGCCAGCAGCTTAGGAGTTAAAGAGACCCAGTACTTC.

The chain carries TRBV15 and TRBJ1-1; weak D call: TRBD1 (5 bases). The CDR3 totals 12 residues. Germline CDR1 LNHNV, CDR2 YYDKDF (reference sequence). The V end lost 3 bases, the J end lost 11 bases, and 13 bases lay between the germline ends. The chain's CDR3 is CATSREGTAAFF. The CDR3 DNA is TGTGCCACCAGCAGGGAGGGGACCGCTGCTTTCTTT.

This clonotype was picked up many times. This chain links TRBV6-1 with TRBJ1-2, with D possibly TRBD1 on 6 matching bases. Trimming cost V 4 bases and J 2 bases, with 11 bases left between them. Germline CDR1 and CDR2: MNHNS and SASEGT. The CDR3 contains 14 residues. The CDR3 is CASSARTANYGYTF. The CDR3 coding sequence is TGTGCCAGCAGTGCCAGGACAGCCAACTATGGCTACACCTTC.

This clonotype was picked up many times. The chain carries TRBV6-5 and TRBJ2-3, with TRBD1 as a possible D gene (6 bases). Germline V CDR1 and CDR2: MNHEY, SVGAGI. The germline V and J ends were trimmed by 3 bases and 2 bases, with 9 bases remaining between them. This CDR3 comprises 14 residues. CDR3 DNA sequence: TGTGCCAGCAGTTATAGGACAGACACAGATACGCAGTATTTT. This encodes CASSYRTDTDTQYF.

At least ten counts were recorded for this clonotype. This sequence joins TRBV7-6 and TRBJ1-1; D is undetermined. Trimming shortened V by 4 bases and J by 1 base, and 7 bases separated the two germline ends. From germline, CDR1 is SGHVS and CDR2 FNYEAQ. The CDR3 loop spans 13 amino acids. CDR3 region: CASSSRPNTEAFF. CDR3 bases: TGTGCCAGCAGCTCACGTCCGAACACTGAAGCTTTCTTT.

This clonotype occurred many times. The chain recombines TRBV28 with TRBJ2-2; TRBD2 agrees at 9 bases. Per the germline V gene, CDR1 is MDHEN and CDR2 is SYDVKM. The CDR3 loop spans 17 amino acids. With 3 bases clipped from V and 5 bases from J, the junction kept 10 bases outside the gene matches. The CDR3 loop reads CASSFSSGASRTGELFF. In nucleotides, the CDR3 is TGTGCCAGCAGTTTTTCTAGCGGGGCCTCGCGGACCGGGGAGCTGTTTTTT.

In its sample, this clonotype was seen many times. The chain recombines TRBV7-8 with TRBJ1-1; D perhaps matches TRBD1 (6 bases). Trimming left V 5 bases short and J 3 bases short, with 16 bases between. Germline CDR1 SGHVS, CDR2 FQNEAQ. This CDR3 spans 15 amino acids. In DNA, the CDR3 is TGTGCCAGCAGCCTAGGACTGGCAGGGGACACTGAAGCTTTCTTT. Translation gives CASSLGLAGDTEAFF. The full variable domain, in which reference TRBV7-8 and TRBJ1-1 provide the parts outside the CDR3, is GAGVSQSPRYKVAKRGQDVALRCDPISGHVSLFWYQQALGQGPEFLTYFQNEAQLDKSGLPSDRFFAERPEGSVSTLKIQRTQQEDSAVYLCASSLGLAGDTEAFFGQGTRLTVV.

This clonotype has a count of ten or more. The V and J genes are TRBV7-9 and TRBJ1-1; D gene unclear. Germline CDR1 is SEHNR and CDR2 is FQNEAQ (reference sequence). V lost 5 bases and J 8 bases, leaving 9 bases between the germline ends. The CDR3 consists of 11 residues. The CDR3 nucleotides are TGTGCCAGCAGCGGGATGGAAGAAGCTTTCTTT. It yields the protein CASSGMEEAFF.

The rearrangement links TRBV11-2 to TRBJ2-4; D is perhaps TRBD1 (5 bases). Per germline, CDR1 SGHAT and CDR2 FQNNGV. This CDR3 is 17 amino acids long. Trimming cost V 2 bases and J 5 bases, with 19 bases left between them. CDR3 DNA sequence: TGTGCCAGCAGCTTACCCTCCCCACCCGCAGGGCAAAACATTCAGTACTTC. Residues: CASSLPSPPAGQNIQYF.

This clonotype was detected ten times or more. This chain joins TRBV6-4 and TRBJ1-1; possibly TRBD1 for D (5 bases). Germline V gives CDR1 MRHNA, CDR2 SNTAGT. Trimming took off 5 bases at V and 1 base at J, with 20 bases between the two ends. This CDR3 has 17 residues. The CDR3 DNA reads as TGTGCCAGCAGTACACTTACTTGGGGACGGGCGAACACTGAAGCTTTCTTT. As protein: CASSTLTWGRANTEAFF.

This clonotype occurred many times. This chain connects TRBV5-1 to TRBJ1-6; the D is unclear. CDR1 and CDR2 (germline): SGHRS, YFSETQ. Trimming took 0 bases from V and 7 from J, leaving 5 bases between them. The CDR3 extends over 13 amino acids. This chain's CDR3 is CASSLGGNSPLHF. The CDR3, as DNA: TGCGCCAGCAGCTTGGGCGGGAATTCACCCCTCCACTTT.

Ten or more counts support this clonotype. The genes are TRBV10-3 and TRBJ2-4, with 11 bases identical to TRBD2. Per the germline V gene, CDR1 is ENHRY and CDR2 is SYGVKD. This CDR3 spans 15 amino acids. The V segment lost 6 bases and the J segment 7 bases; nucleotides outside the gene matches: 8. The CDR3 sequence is CAIRERLAGKNIQYF. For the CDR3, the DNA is TGTGCCATCAGGGAAAGACTAGCGGGGAAGAACATTCAGTACTTC.

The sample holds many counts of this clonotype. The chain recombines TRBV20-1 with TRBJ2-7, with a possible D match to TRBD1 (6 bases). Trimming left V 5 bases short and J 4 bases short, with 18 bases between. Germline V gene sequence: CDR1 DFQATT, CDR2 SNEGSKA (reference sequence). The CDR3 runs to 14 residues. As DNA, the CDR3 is TGCAGTGCTTTACCTTACAGGGAATTGTACGAGCAGTACTTC. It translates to CSALPYRELYEQYF.

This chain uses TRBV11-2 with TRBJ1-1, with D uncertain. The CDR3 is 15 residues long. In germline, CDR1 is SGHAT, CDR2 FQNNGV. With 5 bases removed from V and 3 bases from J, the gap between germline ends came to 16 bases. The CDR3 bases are TGTGCCAGCAGCCCATACCAAGGGTGGGACACTGAAGCTTTCTTT. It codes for CASSPYQGWDTEAFF.

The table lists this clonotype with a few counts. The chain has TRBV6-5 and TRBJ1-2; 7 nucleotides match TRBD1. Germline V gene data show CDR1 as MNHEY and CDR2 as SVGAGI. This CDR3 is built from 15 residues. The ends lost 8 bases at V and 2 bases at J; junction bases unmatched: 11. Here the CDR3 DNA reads TGTGCCAGCGCTTCCCGGACAGGCGGAAACTATGGCTACACCTTC. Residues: CASASRTGGNYGYTF.

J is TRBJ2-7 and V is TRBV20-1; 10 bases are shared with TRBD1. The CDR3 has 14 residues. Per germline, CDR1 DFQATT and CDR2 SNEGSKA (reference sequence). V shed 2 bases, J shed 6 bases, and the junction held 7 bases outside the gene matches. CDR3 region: CSARTGTGEPEQYF. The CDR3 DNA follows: TGCAGTGCTAGAACCGGGACAGGGGAACCCGAGCAGTACTTC.

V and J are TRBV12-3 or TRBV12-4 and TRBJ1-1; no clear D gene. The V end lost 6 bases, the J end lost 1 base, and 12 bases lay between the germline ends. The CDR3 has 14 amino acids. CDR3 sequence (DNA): TGTGCCAGCAGCCTGCATGTGGGGAACACTGAAGCTTTCTTT. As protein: CASSLHVGNTEAFF.

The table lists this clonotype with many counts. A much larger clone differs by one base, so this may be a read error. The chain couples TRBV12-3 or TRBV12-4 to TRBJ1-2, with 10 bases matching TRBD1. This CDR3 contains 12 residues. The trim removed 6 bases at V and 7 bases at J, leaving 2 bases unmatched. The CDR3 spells CASSRQGAGYTF. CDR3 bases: TGTGCCAGCAGCAGACAGGGGGCTGGCTACACCTTC.

Here the CDR3 reads CASSPGARDQPQHF. The CDR3 nucleotides read TGTGCCAGCTCACCAGGGGCACGGGATCAGCCCCAGCATTTT. V is TRBV18 and J is TRBJ1-5; maybe TRBD1 (5 bases). CDR3 length: 14 residues. With 2 bases removed from V and 5 bases from J, the gap between germline ends came to 10 bases. In germline, CDR1 is KGHSH, CDR2 LQKENI.

The CDR3, as DNA: TGTGCCAGCTCACCAATACCAGAAGATCAGCCCCAGCATTTT. Translation gives CASSPIPEDQPQHF. The rearrangement links TRBV18 to TRBJ1-5; D not certain. V was pared by 2 bases and J by 5 bases, with 10 bases between. CDR1 and CDR2 (germline): KGHSH, LQKENI. The CDR3 contains 14 residues.

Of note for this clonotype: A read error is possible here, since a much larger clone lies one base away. CDR3 amino acids: CASSIDPEGSLSQPQHF. The CDR3 DNA is TGTGCCAGTAGTATAGATCCTGAGGGTAGCTTGAGTCAGCCCCAGCATTTT. The chain combines TRBV19 with TRBJ1-5; D gene ambiguous. The CDR3 is made up of 17 amino acids. V shed 0 bases and J shed 6 bases, with 18 bases lying between them. Germline CDR1 reads LNHDA; CDR2 reads SQIVND (reference sequence).